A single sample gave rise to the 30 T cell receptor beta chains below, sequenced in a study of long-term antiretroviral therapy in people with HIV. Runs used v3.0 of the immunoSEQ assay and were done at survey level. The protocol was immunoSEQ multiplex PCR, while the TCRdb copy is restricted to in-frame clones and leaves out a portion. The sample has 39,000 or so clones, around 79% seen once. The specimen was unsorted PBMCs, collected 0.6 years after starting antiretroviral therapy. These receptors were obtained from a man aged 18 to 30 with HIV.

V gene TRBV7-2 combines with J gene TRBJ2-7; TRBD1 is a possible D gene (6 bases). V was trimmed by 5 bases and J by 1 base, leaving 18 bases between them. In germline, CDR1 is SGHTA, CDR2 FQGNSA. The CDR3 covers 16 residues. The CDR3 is CASSQSRDTRSYEQYF. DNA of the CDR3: TGTGCCAGCAGCCAAAGCCGGGACACCAGGTCCTACGAGCAGTACTTC. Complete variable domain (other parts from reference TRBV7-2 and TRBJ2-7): GAGVSQSPSNKVTEKGKDVELRCDPISGHTALYWYRQSLGQGLEFLIYFQGNSAPDKSGLPSDRFSAERTGGSVSTLTIQRTQQEDSAVYLCASSQSRDTRSYEQYFGPGTRLTVT.

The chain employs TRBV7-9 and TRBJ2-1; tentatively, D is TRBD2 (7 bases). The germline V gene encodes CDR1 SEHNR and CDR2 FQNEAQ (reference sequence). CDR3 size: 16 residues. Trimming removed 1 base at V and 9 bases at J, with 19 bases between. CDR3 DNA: TGTGCCAGCAGCTTAGTATCTCTAGGGGGGGCGGGTGAGCAGTTCTTC. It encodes CASSLVSLGGAGEQFF.

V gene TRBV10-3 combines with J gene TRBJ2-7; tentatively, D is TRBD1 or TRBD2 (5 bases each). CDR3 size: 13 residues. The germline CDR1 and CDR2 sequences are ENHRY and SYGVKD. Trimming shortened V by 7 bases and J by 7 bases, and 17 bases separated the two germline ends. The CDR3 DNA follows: TGTGCCATCAAAAACGGGGCCCGGGGTGAGCAGTACTTC. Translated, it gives CAIKNGARGEQYF.

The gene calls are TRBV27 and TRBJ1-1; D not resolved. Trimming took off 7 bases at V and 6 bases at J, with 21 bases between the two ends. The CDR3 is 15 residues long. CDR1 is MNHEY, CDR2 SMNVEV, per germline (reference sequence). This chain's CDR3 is CASTGSRVGNAEAFF. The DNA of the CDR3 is TGTGCCAGCACGGGTTCCCGCGTCGGCAACGCTGAAGCTTTCTTT.

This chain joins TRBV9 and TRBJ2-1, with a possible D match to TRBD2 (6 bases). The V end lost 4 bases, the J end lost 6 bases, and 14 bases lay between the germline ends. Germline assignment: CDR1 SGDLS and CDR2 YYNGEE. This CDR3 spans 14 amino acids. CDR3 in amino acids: CASSPRRRANEQFF. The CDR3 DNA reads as TGTGCCAGCAGCCCCCGGAGGAGGGCCAATGAGCAGTTCTTC.

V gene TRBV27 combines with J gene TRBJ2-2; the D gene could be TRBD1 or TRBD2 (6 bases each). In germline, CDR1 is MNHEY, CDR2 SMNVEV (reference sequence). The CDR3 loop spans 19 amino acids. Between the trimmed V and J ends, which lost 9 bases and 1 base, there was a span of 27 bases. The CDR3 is CASRTLGAGGIGNTGELFF. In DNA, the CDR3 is TGTGCCAGTCGAACTTTGGGGGCCGGGGGAATCGGGAACACCGGGGAGCTGTTTTTT.

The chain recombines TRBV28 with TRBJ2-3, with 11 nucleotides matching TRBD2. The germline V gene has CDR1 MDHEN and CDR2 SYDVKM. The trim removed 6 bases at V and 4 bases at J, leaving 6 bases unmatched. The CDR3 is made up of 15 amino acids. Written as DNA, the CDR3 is TGTGCCAGCAGCCCACTAGCGGGAGAGTCAGATACGCAGTATTTT. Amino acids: CASSPLAGESDTQYF.

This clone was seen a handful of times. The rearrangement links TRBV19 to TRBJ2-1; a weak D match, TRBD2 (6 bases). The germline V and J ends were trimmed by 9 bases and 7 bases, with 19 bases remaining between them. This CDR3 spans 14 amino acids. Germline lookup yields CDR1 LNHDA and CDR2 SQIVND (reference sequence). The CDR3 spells CASSRESRGNEQFF. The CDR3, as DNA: TGTGCCAGCTCCCGGGAAAGTCGGGGGAATGAGCAGTTCTTC. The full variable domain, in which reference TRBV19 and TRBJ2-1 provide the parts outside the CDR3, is DGGITQSPKYLFRKEGQNVTLSCEQNLNHDAMYWYRQDPGQGLRLIYYSQIVNDFQKGDIAEGYSVSREKKESFPLTVTSAQKNPTAFYLCASSRESRGNEQFFGPGTRLTVL.

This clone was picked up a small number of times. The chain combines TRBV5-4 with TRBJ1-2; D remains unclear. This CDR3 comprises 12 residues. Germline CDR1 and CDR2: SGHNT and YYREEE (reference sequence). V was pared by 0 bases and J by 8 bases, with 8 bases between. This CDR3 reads CASSLDQWGYTF. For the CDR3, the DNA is TGTGCCAGCAGCTTGGATCAGTGGGGCTACACCTTC.

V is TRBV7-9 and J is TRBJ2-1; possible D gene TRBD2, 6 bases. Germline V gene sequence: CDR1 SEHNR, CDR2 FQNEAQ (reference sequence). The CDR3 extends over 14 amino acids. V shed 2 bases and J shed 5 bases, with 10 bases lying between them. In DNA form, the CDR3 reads TGTGCCAGCAGCTTACTAGCGCGCCACAATGAGCAGTTCTTC. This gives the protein CASSLLARHNEQFF. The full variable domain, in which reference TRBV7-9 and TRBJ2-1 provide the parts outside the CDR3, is DTGVSQNPRHKITKRGQNVTFRCDPISEHNRLYWYRQTLGQGPEFLTYFQNEAQLEKSRLLSDRFSAERPKGSFSTLEIQRTEQGDSAMYLCASSLLARHNEQFFGPGTRLTVL.

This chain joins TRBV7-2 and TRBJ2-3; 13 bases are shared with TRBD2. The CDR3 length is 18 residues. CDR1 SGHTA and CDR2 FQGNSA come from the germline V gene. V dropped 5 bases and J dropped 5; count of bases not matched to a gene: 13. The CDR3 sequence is CASSRRTSGSGSEDTQYF. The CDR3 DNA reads TGTGCCAGCAGCCGTAGGACTAGCGGGAGTGGGTCCGAAGATACGCAGTATTTT.

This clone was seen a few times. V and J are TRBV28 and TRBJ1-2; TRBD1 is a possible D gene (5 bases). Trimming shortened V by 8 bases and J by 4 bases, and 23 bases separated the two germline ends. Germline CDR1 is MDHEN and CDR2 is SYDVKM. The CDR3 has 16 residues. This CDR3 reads CASASGGRISGYGYTF. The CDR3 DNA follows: TGTGCCAGCGCCTCTGGGGGGAGAATCTCGGGCTATGGCTACACCTTC.

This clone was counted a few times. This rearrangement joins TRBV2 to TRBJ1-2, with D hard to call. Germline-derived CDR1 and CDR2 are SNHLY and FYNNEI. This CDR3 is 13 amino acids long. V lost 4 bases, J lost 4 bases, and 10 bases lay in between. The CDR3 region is CASSVLAVYGYTF. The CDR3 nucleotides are TGTGCCAGCAGTGTGCTGGCAGTCTATGGCTACACCTTC.

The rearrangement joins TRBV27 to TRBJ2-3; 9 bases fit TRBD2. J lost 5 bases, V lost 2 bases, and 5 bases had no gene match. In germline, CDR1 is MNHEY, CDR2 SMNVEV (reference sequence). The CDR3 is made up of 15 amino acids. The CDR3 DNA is TGTGCCAGCAGTTTACTACCTAGCGGGAAAGATACGCAGTATTTT. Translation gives CASSLLPSGKDTQYF.

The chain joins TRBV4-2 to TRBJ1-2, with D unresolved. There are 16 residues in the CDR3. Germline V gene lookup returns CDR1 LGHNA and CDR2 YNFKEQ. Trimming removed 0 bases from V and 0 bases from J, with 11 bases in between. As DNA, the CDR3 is TGTGCCAGCAGCCAAGAAATGGCAAAAGCTAACTATGGCTACACCTTC. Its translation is CASSQEMAKANYGYTF.

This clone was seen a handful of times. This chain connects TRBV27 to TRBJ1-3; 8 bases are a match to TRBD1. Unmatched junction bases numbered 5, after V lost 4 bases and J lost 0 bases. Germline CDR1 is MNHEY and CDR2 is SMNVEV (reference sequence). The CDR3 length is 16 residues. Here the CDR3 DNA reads TGTGCCAGCAGTTCGCGGACAGGGACCTCTGGAAACACCATATATTTT. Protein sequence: CASSSRTGTSGNTIYF.

The CDR3 region is CASSLGRDRPQHF. In DNA form, the CDR3 reads TGTGCCAGCAGTTTAGGGAGGGATCGGCCCCAGCATTTT. The V call is TRBV27, the J call TRBJ1-5; D ambiguous. The CDR3 spans 13 residues. The V gene's germline CDR1 is MNHEY and CDR2 SMNVEV (reference sequence). The germline V and J ends were trimmed by 2 bases and 9 bases, with 11 bases remaining between them.

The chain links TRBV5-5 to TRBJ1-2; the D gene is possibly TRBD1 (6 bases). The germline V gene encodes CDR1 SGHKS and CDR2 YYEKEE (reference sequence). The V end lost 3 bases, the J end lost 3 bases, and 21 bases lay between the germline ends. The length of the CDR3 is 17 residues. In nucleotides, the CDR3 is TGTGCCAGCAGCTCTAAATTTATCACAGGGACCCACTATGGCTACACCTTC. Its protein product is CASSSKFITGTHYGYTF.

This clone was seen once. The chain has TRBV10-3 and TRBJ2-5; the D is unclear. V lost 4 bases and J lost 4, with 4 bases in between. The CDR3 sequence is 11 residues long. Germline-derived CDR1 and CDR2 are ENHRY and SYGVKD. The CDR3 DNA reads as TGTGCCATCAGTGTGGGAGAGACCCAGTACTTC. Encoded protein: CAISVGETQYF.

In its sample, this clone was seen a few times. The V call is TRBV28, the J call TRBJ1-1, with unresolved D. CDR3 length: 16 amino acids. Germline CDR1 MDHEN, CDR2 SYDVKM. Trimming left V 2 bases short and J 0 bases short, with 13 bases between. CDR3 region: CASSLKLGTMNTEAFF. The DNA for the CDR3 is TGTGCCAGCAGTTTAAAACTAGGTACCATGAACACTGAAGCTTTCTTT.

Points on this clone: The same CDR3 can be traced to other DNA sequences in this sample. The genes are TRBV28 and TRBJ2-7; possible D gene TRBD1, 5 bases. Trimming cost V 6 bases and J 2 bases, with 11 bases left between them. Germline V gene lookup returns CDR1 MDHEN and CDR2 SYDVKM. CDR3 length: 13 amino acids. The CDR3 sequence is CASSPDSTYEQYF. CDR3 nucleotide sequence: TGTGCCAGCAGCCCAGACAGTACCTACGAGCAGTACTTC.

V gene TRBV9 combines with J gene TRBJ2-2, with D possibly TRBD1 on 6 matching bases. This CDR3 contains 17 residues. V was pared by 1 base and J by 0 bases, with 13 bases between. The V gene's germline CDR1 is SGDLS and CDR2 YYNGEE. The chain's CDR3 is CASSVNVGQPNTGELFF. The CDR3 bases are TGTGCCAGCAGCGTAAATGTCGGACAGCCGAACACCGGGGAGCTGTTTTTT.

CDR3 residues: CASSLSSGRAEWSTDTQYF. In DNA form, the CDR3 reads TGTGCCAGCAGCTTATCTTCCGGGAGGGCCGAATGGTCCACAGATACGCAGTATTTT. V is TRBV11-2 and J is TRBJ2-3; 8 bases are a match to TRBD2. Trimming removed 2 bases from V and 2 bases from J; junction bases left unmatched: 15. CDR1 and CDR2 (germline): SGHAT, FQNNGV. The CDR3 consists of 19 residues.

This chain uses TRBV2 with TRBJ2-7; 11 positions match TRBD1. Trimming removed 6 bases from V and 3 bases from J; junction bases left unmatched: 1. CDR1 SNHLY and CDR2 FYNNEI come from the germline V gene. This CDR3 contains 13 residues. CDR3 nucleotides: TGTGCCAGCAGGGGACAGGGGGTCTACGAGCAGTACTTC. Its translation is CASRGQGVYEQYF.

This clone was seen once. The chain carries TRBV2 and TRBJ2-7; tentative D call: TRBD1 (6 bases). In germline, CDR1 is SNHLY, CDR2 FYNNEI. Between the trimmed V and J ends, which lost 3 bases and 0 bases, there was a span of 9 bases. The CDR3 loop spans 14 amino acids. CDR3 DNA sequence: TGTGCCAGCAGTGACAGGGGTAGCTCCTACGAGCAGTACTTC. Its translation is CASSDRGSSYEQYF.

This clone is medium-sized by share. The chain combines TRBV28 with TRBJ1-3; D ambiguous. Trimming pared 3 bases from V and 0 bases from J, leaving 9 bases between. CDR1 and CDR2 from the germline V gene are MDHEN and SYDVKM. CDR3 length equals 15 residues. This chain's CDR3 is CASSLGRHSGNTIYF. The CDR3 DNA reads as TGTGCCAGCAGTTTGGGCAGGCACTCTGGAAACACCATATATTTT.

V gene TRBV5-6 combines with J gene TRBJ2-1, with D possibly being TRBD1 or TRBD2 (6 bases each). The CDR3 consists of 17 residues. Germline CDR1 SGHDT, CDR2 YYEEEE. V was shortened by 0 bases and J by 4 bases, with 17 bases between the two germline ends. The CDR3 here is CASSLVGGGATYNEQFF. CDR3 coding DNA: TGTGCCAGCAGCTTGGTCGGGGGCGGGGCAACTTACAATGAGCAGTTCTTC.

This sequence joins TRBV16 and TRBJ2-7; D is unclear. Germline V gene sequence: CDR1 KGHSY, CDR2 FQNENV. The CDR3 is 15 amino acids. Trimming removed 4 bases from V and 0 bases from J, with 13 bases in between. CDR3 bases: TGTGCCAGCAGCCTCTATGAGGTGAGCTCCTACGAGCAGTACTTC. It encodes CASSLYEVSSYEQYF.

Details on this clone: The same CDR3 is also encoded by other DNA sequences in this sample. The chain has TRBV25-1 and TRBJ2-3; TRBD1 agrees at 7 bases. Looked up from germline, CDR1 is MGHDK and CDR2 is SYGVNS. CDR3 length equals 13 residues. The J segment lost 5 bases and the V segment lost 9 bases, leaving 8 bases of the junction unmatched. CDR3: CASSWDSEDTQYF. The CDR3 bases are TGTGCCAGTTCCTGGGACAGCGAAGATACGCAGTATTTT.

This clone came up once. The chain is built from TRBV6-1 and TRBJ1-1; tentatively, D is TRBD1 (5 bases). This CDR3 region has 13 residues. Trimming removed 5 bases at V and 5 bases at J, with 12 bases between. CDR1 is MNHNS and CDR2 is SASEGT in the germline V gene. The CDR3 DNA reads TGTGCCAGCAGTACAGCCGGACATACTGAAGCTTTCTTT. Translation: CASSTAGHTEAFF.